This T cell receptor beta chain stems from a study of blood T cell repertoires in COVID-19 (TCRdb year 2020). Some background on the complete study: Collaborator samples came from the United States, Italy and Spain and covered acute and convalescent phases of COVID-19. The prospective study material was composed of cDNA or gDNA derived from T cells, B-cell-depleted T cells, or PBMCs. Deeply sampled blood TCRbeta repertoires from subjects exposed to, actively infected with, or recovered from COVID-19 were included in the dataset. The repertoires were made available in a free public database intended to serve as a resource for research on the immune response to SARS-CoV-2. The samples were drawn from two sources: the first 160 participants of the ongoing ImmuneRACE study, and 950 to 1,500 subjects contributed by 6 global collaborators. Nearly every sample came with metadata listing a de-identified subject ID, COVID-19 status, age in years and sex. Where available, HLA class I and class II types were taken from metadata supplied by the sample provider and were not determined by assay-based typing.

Turning to this clone: No antigen is known for it. The sample holds no much larger clone one base away, and base qualities are not on file.

The germline V gene (reference sequence) provides CDR1 LNHNV and CDR2 YYDKDF. V is reduced by 8 bases and J by 0 bases, leaving a spacing of 14 bases between them. From its cysteine to its phenylalanine, the CDR3 spans 14 amino acids. The retained sequence is limited to the CDR3, 42 bases, with the frame set at the first base. TCRbeta CDR3 regions were amplified from genomic DNA using the immunoSEQ Assay, a bias-controlled multiplex PCR. Processing in the source paper ran as follows. The number of nucleated cells in each sample was estimated from the amplification of reference gene primers within the assay. To quantify the absolute abundance of each unique TCRbeta CDR3 rearrangement, sequence reads were collapsed and filtered. For each sample, productive Simpson clonality was calculated as the square root of Simpson's diversity index over productive rearrangements. TCRdb took over this immuneACCESS table, retaining in-frame rearrangements with V and J assigned. Such tables are incomplete; in checked studies, under half of the missing clones stem from an unresolved V gene, and the remainder is unexplained. V and J calls and clone size are those listed in that table; D and trimming were worked out from the DNA. For this sample the table gives approximately 440,000 clones, of which roughly 87% were detected only once. The ten largest clones take up under 0.75% of the sample.

Participants in the prospective study were aged about 18 to 100 years, lived in about two dozen United States geographic areas, and enrolled through a virtual design. To assign participants to cohorts, the prospective study relied on clinical history that participants themselves reported in a screening survey and a study questionnaire. ImmuneRACE Cohort 3 recovered participants were defined by two consecutive negative NP/OP PCR tests, healthcare professional clearance, or symptom resolution. Each participant in the prospective study had whole blood, serum and a nasopharyngeal or oropharyngeal swab collected by mobile phlebotomists. Prospective study participants could optionally give additional blood draws and questionnaires over a 2-month period. Before DNA extraction, blood samples from the prospective study were shipped at room temperature or frozen. The full study reports these points: The quantity of clinical and demographic metadata differed by source and by participant and was supplied without curation.

The sequence joins TRBV15 to TRBJ2-7; a tentative D call is TRBD1 (5 bases match). The receptor was isolated from a woman under 30 who had recovered from COVID-19. The sample consisted of PBMCs or T cells enriched from blood (not recorded which). In nucleotide form, the sequence is TGTGCCACCTCGGAAGGGGCCTTCTCCTACGAGCAGTACTTC. This yields the protein CATSEGAFSYEQYF. The full variable domain, with segments outside the CDR3 supplied by the reference TRBV15 and TRBJ2-7 proteins, appears as DAMVIQNPRYQVTQFGKPVTLSCSQTLNHNVMYWYQQKSSQAPKLLFHYYDKDFNNEADTPDNFQSRRPNTSFCFLDIRSPGLGDTAMYLCATSEGAFSYEQYFGPGTRLTVT.